Below, 2 T cell receptor beta chains from the same sample are listed, as sequenced in a study of shared clonotypes between healthy human individuals (dated by TCRdb to between 2020 and 2021). Receptor amplification or capture employed the immunoSEQ multiplex PCR assay. TCRdb took this table from immuneACCESS and kept in-frame rearrangements with V and J called. Such tables lack part of the clones; where checked against another copy, unresolved V genes explain under half of the gap, and the rest is unexplained. Present in this sample are about 2.3 million clones, 85% to 95% of which were seen just once. Together, the top ten hold 0.37% of the sample. The specimen sequenced was naive CD4+ T cells from PBMCs. This specimen's cell subset or site label, per the study, means: CD45RA+ positively selected. All receptors come from a man between 18 and 29 years old in good health. Some clones in this sample may be carry-over from other donors' samples.

The V gene is TRBV5-1, the J gene TRBJ2-1; possibly TRBD1 for D (5 bases). V lost 0 bases, J lost 1 base, and 8 bases lay in between. The germline gives CDR1 SGHRS, CDR2 YFSETQ. CDR3 length: 15 residues. This CDR3 is CASSLDQGSYNEQFF. DNA for the CDR3: TGCGCCAGCAGCTTGGATCAGGGTTCCTACAATGAGCAGTTCTTC.

The rearrangement links TRBV7-2 to TRBJ2-1, with 7 bases fitting TRBD1. The CDR3 contains 16 residues. V gave up 2 bases and J gave up 7 bases; unmatched junction bases: 11. Germline CDR1 SGHTA, CDR2 FQGNSA. CDR3 nucleotide sequence: TGTGCCAGCAGCTTACTAGGAGACAGGGTAATGAATGAGCAGTTCTTC. It translates to CASSLLGDRVMNEQFF.